This T cell receptor (beta chain) was recorded in a study of T cell clones after liver transplantation. Overall study: Apart from a few HCV-positive recipients, transplants were for non-autoimmune, non-viral reasons. Until 12-24 months post-transplant, subjects got standard immunosuppression and no induction. Tolerant meant at least one year fully off immunosuppression without liver enzymes above twice normal.

Clones were read by immunoSEQ multiplex PCR, and TCRdb kept only the in-frame ones, dropping some. The top ten hold 2.8% of the sample, which has 55,000 to 75,000 clones, 70% seen once. The CDR3 extends over 14 amino acids. Trimming shortened V by 0 bases and J by 6 bases, and 10 bases separated the two germline ends. CDR1 is SGHDT and CDR2 is YYEEEE in the germline V gene. This chain joins TRBV5-6 and TRBJ2-1; a possible D gene is TRBD1 (6 bases). The sequencing used CD4+ T cells from blood, collected at the roughly 15-month timepoint. The source is a human patient who received a liver transplant. These T cells may partly come from the graft donor. CDR3 DNA: TGTGCCAGCAGCTTGGCCATGGGGGCCAATGAGCAGTTCTTC. As protein: CASSLAMGANEQFF.